Below are 25 T cell receptor beta chains sequenced from a single sample in a study of cytomegalovirus exposure and HLA in healthy donors (TCRdb year 2017). Libraries were prepared through the immunoSEQ multiplex PCR assay. A mixture of 60 forward primers for TCR Vbeta segments and 13 reverse primers for TCR Jbeta segments was used in the multiplex PCR. TCRdb's version of the immuneACCESS table is confined to in-frame rearrangements and falls short of the full clone set. An unresolved V gene accounts for under half of the shortfall where checked; the remainder is of unknown origin. This sample's records show over 65,000 clones. Around 1.1% of the sample lies in the top ten. Source material: PBMCs. Receptors were obtained from a woman in her 30s in good health and CMV-seronegative.

The J gene is TRBJ1-2, the V gene TRBV18, with 9 bases that match TRBD1. CDR3 length: 16 residues. V was clipped by 4 bases and J by 8 bases; unmatched bases: 14. The germline CDR1 and CDR2 sequences are KGHSH and LQKENI. Here the CDR3 reads CASSLSFGTGSSGYTF. CDR3 DNA: TGTGCCAGCTCACTTAGCTTCGGGACAGGGTCTTCCGGCTACACCTTC.

The chain joins TRBV6-5 to TRBJ1-2; 9 bases fit TRBD1. The CDR3 extends over 14 amino acids. V lost 6 bases, J lost 5 bases, and 7 bases stayed unmatched. Germline V gives CDR1 MNHEY, CDR2 SVGAGI. The CDR3 DNA reads as TGTGCCAGCAGACCCGGACAGGGGAGGTATGGCTACACCTTC. Protein product: CASRPGQGRYGYTF.

In the case of this clone: This specimen includes other DNA sequences encoding the same CDR3. The CDR3 nucleotides are TGTGCCAGCAGCCGTCTGGGGCTTGGGAATTCACCCCTCCACTTT. Encoded protein: CASSRLGLGNSPLHF. The chain uses TRBV25-1 and TRBJ1-6; possibly TRBD1 for D (5 bases). Deletions cut 6 bases from V and 7 bases from J, with 16 bases between. CDR3 length: 15 residues. Germline assignment: CDR1 MGHDK and CDR2 SYGVNS.

V usage is TRBV6-6 and J usage is TRBJ1-1, with TRBD1 matching 8 bases. With V trimmed by 9 bases and J by 5 bases, 8 bases remained unmatched. Looked up from germline, CDR1 is MNHNY and CDR2 is SVGAGI (reference sequence). This CDR3 region has 13 residues. As DNA, the CDR3 is TGTGCCAGTTATGACAGGGGAGGAACTGAAGCTTTCTTT. Translation: CASYDRGGTEAFF.

The chain has TRBV5-1 and TRBJ1-1; a possible D gene is TRBD1 (6 bases). V was pared by 2 bases and J by 2 bases, with 16 bases between. The germline V gene has CDR1 SGHRS and CDR2 YFSETQ. The length of the CDR3 is 16 residues. CDR3 residues: CASSLSPTGANTEAFF. As DNA, the CDR3 is TGCGCCAGCAGCTTATCGCCGACAGGAGCCAACACTGAAGCTTTCTTT.

The chain recombines TRBV6-1 with TRBJ1-2; 7 bases match TRBD1. This CDR3 contains 13 residues. V lost 7 bases to trimming and J lost 6 bases; unmatched junction nucleotides: 8. Germline V gives CDR1 MNHNS, CDR2 SASEGT. CDR3 sequence: CASKDRVVDGYTF. DNA for the CDR3: TGTGCCAGCAAAGACAGGGTGGTAGATGGCTACACCTTC.

Written as DNA, the CDR3 is TGTGCCAGCAGCCCCCGGGACAGGGGGCTAGGCACTGAAGCTTTCTTT. This sequence encodes CASSPRDRGLGTEAFF. The rearrangement uses TRBV6-6 and TRBJ1-1; 12 bases match TRBD1. Germline values: CDR1 MNHNY, CDR2 SVGAGI (reference sequence). CDR3 length: 16 residues. V was pared by 6 bases and J by 4 bases, with 9 bases of the junction left unmatched.

This rearrangement joins TRBV7-2 to TRBJ1-5, with 9 bases that match TRBD1. The CDR3 runs to 15 residues. The junction had 10 bases not matched to a gene; V was cut back by 5 bases and J by 8 bases. CDR1 is SGHTA, CDR2 FQGNSA, per germline. CDR3 loop: CASSLSGTGLEPQHF. For the CDR3, the DNA is TGTGCCAGCAGCCTTTCCGGGACAGGGCTGGAGCCCCAGCATTTT.

V gene TRBV2 combines with J gene TRBJ2-1; possibly TRBD2 for D (5 bases). CDR1 and CDR2 from the germline V gene are SNHLY and FYNNEI. Trimming shortened V by 6 bases and J by 4 bases, and 13 bases separated the two germline ends. This CDR3 spans 14 amino acids. CDR3 nucleotides: TGTGCCAGCAGCGGACTGACGGAATACAATGAGCAGTTCTTC. Protein sequence: CASSGLTEYNEQFF. Using reference TRBV2 and TRBJ2-1 for the parts outside the CDR3, the full variable domain is EPEVTQTPSHQVTQMGQEVILRCVPISNHLYFYWYRQILGQKVEFLVSFYNNEISEKSEIFDDQFSVERPDGSNFTLKIRSTKLEDSAMYFCASSGLTEYNEQFFGPGTRLTVL.

The chain carries TRBV4-1 and TRBJ2-6; 10 nucleotides align to TRBD1. This CDR3 comprises 19 residues. V gave up 4 bases and J gave up 1 base; unmatched junction bases: 10. Germline V CDR1 and CDR2: MGHRA, YSYEKL. The CDR3: CASSPTSRDRGSGANVLTF. Here the CDR3 DNA reads TGCGCCAGCAGCCCAACGAGCCGGGACAGGGGATCTGGGGCCAACGTCCTGACTTTC.

The chain links TRBV2 to TRBJ2-7, with D possibly matching TRBD2 (6 bases). The V gene lost 3 bases and the J gene lost 2 bases, with 20 bases spanning the gap. Germline V lookup: CDR1 SNHLY, CDR2 FYNNEI. The CDR3 length is 17 residues. The CDR3 sequence: CASSEGFGARGAYEQYF. In nucleotides, the CDR3 is TGTGCCAGCAGTGAGGGCTTTGGGGCTCGCGGGGCCTACGAGCAGTACTTC.

The CDR3 nucleotides are TGTGCCAGTAGTCAATCAGGGTTGGGTGACACTGAAGCTTTCTTT. It yields the protein CASSQSGLGDTEAFF. The gene calls are TRBV19 and TRBJ1-1, with a possible D match to TRBD1 (5 bases). The CDR3 is 15 amino acids. Per germline, CDR1 LNHDA and CDR2 SQIVND (reference sequence). Trimming stripped 5 bases from V and 3 bases from J, with 16 bases between.

The DNA of the CDR3 is TGTGCCTGGCAGGCAGGGGGCGTTAAAGCGGAGACCCAGTACTTC. This translates into CAWQAGGVKAETQYF. The V gene is TRBV30, the J gene TRBJ2-5; 8 bases fit TRBD1. Germline V gene lookup returns CDR1 GTSNPN and CDR2 SVGIG (reference sequence). The trim removed 5 bases at V and 5 bases at J, leaving 13 bases unmatched. The length of the CDR3 is 15 residues.

The chain carries TRBV30 and TRBJ2-3; 11 bases fit TRBD2. Germline V gives CDR1 GTSNPN, CDR2 SVGIG (reference sequence). With V trimmed by 3 bases and J by 4 bases, 6 bases remained unmatched. The CDR3 length is 15 residues. CDR3 amino acids: CAWSTSGSIADTQYF. In DNA form, the CDR3 reads TGTGCCTGGAGCACTAGCGGGAGCATTGCAGATACGCAGTATTTT.

The chain is built from TRBV5-4 and TRBJ1-1; D ambiguous. Trimming stripped 4 bases from V and 7 bases from J, with 14 bases between. CDR1 SGHNT and CDR2 YYREEE come from the germline V gene (reference sequence). This CDR3 has 13 residues. DNA of the CDR3: TGTGCCAGCAGCCAAGACTTGGCGGTTGAAGCTTTCTTT. This sequence encodes CASSQDLAVEAFF.

The chain employs TRBV7-9 and TRBJ2-7, with 8 positions matching TRBD1. Losses at the gene ends were 5 bases for V and 3 bases for J; bases not matched to a gene: 9. From germline, CDR1 is SEHNR and CDR2 FQNEAQ (reference sequence). The CDR3 extends over 15 amino acids. CDR3 residues: CASSKDRGIGYEQYF. In DNA form, the CDR3 reads TGTGCCAGCAGCAAAGACAGGGGAATAGGCTACGAGCAGTACTTC.

The CDR3 protein is CASSAIAGAGEQYF. CDR3 nucleotide sequence: TGTGCCAGCAGCGCCATAGCGGGGGCGGGGGAGCAGTACTTC. This rearrangement joins TRBV11-2 to TRBJ2-7, with 9 bases fitting TRBD2. J lost 7 bases, V lost 5 bases, and 9 bases had no gene match. The length of the CDR3 is 14 residues. Per germline, CDR1 SGHAT and CDR2 FQNNGV.

The V and J genes are TRBV6-6 and TRBJ1-2; D call uncertain. This CDR3 has 13 amino acids. In germline, CDR1 is MNHNY, CDR2 SVGAGI (reference sequence). Trimming took 7 bases from V and 4 from J, leaving 13 bases between them. CDR3 coding DNA: TGTGCCAGCACTCCGAGGAGTACCTATGGCTACACCTTC. Translating gives CASTPRSTYGYTF.

The chain carries TRBV13 and TRBJ1-1, with D maybe TRBD1 (6 bases). V gave up 0 bases and J gave up 1 base, with 9 bases separating them. CDR1 is PRHDT and CDR2 is FYEKMQ in the germline V gene (reference sequence). This CDR3 contains 15 residues. The CDR3 DNA sequence: TGTGCCAGCAGCTTAGGACAGGGATGGAACACTGAAGCTTTCTTT. It encodes CASSLGQGWNTEAFF.

The chain recombines TRBV1 with TRBJ2-5; TRBD2, as called in the table, went unchecked against the DNA. TRBV1 is described as a pseudogene. The CDR3 loop spans 20 amino acids. This CDR3 reads CTSSPPNKQPSTLYQETQYF. Here the CDR3 DNA reads TGCACCAGCAGCCCACCGAACAAACAACCTAGTACTCTGTACCAAGAGACCCAGTACTTC.

This chain uses TRBV30 with TRBJ2-1; 10 bases align to TRBD1. The V gene end was trimmed by 3 bases and the J gene end by 2 bases; junction bases not matched to a gene: 4. CDR1 GTSNPN and CDR2 SVGIG come from the germline V gene (reference sequence). The CDR3 is made up of 15 amino acids. In DNA, the CDR3 is TGTGCCTGGAGCTTAGGACAGGGGGCCTACAATGAGCAGTTCTTC. This sequence encodes CAWSLGQGAYNEQFF.

This chain joins TRBV7-8 and TRBJ1-4; TRBD1 is a possible D gene (5 bases). Germline values: CDR1 SGHVS, CDR2 FQNEAQ. V lost 0 bases, J lost 8 bases, and 19 bases lay in between. This CDR3 spans 17 amino acids. Written as DNA, the CDR3 is TGTGCCAGCAGCTTAGCGAGTCGGGCAGGGCAAACGGAAAAACTGTTTTTT. It yields the protein CASSLASRAGQTEKLFF.

The J gene is TRBJ2-1, the V gene TRBV19; D might be TRBD1 (5 bases). The length of the CDR3 is 15 residues. V lost 6 bases and J 4 bases, leaving 16 bases between the germline ends. CDR1 LNHDA and CDR2 SQIVND come from the germline V gene (reference sequence). CDR3 sequence reads: CASSSWGGQYNEQFF. CDR3 DNA: TGTGCCAGTAGCTCTTGGGGTGGACAATACAATGAGCAGTTCTTC.

The chain recombines TRBV30 with TRBJ2-7; D is perhaps TRBD1 (6 bases). The germline CDR1 and CDR2 sequences are GTSNPN and SVGIG (reference sequence). CDR3 length: 12 residues. The V end lost 5 bases, the J end lost 6 bases, and 14 bases lay between the germline ends. The DNA for the CDR3 is TGTGCCTGGGAGGATACAGGGCGCGAGCAGTACTTC. Protein: CAWEDTGREQYF. Variable domain in full (rest from reference TRBV30 and TRBJ2-7): SQTIHQWPATLVQPVGSPLSLECTVEGTSNPNLYWYRQAAGRGLQLLFYSVGIGQISSEVPQNLSASRPQDRQFILSSKKLLLSDSGFYLCAWEDTGREQYFGPGTRLTVT.

The V and J genes are TRBV30 and TRBJ2-1; 11 bases line up with TRBD2. The length of the CDR3 is 16 residues. Per germline, CDR1 GTSNPN and CDR2 SVGIG (reference sequence). Losses at the gene ends were 2 bases for V and 9 bases for J; bases not matched to a gene: 12. The CDR3 reads CAWSSLSGRAFSEQFF. CDR3 bases: TGTGCCTGGAGTTCACTTAGCGGGAGGGCCTTTAGTGAGCAGTTCTTC.